Listed below are T cell receptor beta chains from one sample, sequenced in a study of shared clonotypes between healthy human individuals. Sequenced by immunoSEQ multiplex PCR; TCRdb stores in-frame clones only, minus some. The sample holds about 1.5 million clones, roughly 98% seen once. The source material was naive CD4+ T cells sorted from blood. The receptors were gathered from a man aged 30 to 45 in good health. CDR3s include the opening cysteine and the closing phenylalanine or tryptophan. The D gene is left open where the match is weak. Clone size appears in some rows only: once, few, many, or a class for an expanded clone.

v_call,j_call,d_call,clone_size,cdr3_nt,cdr3_aa
TRBV5-1,TRBJ1-4,TRBD1,.,TGCGCCAGCAGCTTACAGGGGCCTAATGAAAAACTGTTTTTT,CASSLQGPNEKLFF
TRBV18,TRBJ1-1,.,few,TGTGCCAGCTCACCTCAGAGGGACACTGAAGCTTTCTTT,CASSPQRDTEAFF
TRBV5-1,TRBJ2-7,.,.,TGCGCCAGCAGCCAAGGACAGTCCTACGAGCAGTACTTC,CASSQGQSYEQYF
TRBV28,TRBJ2-6,TRBD1,.,TGTGCCAGCAGTTTCTGGCAGGGGGACAGCTCTGGGGCCAACGTCCTGACTTTC,CASSFWQGDSSGANVLTF
TRBV28,TRBJ2-6,.,.,TGTGCCAGCAGGGCTGTAGTCGGGGCCAACGTCCTGACTTTC,CASRAVVGANVLTF
TRBV18,TRBJ1-1,TRBD1,once,TGTGCCAGCTCACCAGAGACAGGGGGCACTGAAGCTTTCTTT,CASSPETGGTEAFF
TRBV6-1,TRBJ1-5,.,.,TGTGCCACCCGACTGGGACGAAGCAATCAGCCCCAGCATTTT,CATRLGRSNQPQHF
TRBV5-1,TRBJ2-5,.,.,TGCGCCAGCAGCTTGAAGGGGACTTCTCCCCAGTACTTC,CASSLKGTSPQYF
TRBV4-1,TRBJ2-3,TRBD2,.,TGCGCCAGCAGCCAACCCCGACTAAGCGGGAGCTCAGATACGCAGTATTTT,CASSQPRLSGSSDTQYF
TRBV9,TRBJ2-7,.,.,TGTGCCAGCAGCGTAGATTCAGGACCCACCTACGAGCAGTACTTC,CASSVDSGPTYEQYF
TRBV9,TRBJ1-1,.,.,TGTGCCAGCAGCGTAGAGCCCCAGGGATCGGCTTTCTTT,CASSVEPQGSAFF
TRBV28,TRBJ2-1,TRBD2,.,TGTGCCAGCAGTTTTCTAGGGACTAGTGTCTCCTACAATGAGCAGTTCTTC,CASSFLGTSVSYNEQFF
TRBV7-2,TRBJ1-2,.,.,TGTGCCAGCACCACGTATGCGGCCTATGGCTACACCTTC,CASTTYAAYGYTF
TRBV5-6,TRBJ2-1,.,.,TGTGCCAGCAGCTTGTTAGTTTTAGAGGGGATCAATGAGCAGTTCTTC,CASSLLVLEGINEQFF
TRBV28,TRBJ1-2,TRBD1,.,TGTGCCAGCAGTCCCGGACAGGGTGGGGTTTCTAACTATGGCTACACCTTC,CASSPGQGGVSNYGYTF
TRBV5-1,TRBJ2-5,.,.,TGCGCCAGCAGCTTTATGGGACGCCAAGAGACCCAGTACTTC,CASSFMGRQETQYF
TRBV5-8,TRBJ2-2,TRBD2,.,TGTGCCAGCAGCTTAGGACTAGCGGGGAGCACCGGGGAGCTGTTTTTT,CASSLGLAGSTGELFF
TRBV5-1,TRBJ2-7,TRBD1,once,TGCGCCAGCAGCCCAAAGGACAGGGACGAGCAGTACTTC,CASSPKDRDEQYF
TRBV19,TRBJ1-1,.,.,TGTGCCAGTAGGCAATCAACTGGGGGAGGCACTGAAGCTTTCTTT,CASRQSTGGGTEAFF
TRBV5-4,TRBJ2-1,TRBD2,.,TGTGCCAGCAGCTTGGTAGTGTCGGGAGGGAAGAATGAGCAGTTCTTC,CASSLVVSGGKNEQFF
TRBV6-4,TRBJ2-1,.,.,TGTGCCAGCAGTGACTCGTACAATGAGCAGTTCTTC,CASSDSYNEQFF
TRBV7-9,TRBJ2-1,TRBD2,.,TGTGCCAGCAGCTTGCCGGGACTAGGGTATGAGCAGTTCTTC,CASSLPGLGYEQFF
TRBV6-5,TRBJ1-5,.,.,TGTGCCAGCAGTTACCGGGGGACGGGAAGCAATCAGCCCCAGCATTTT,CASSYRGTGSNQPQHF
TRBV7-2,TRBJ1-4,.,.,TGTGCCAGCAGCTCCTCCGCCGGGAGGAATGAAAAACTGTTTTTT,CASSSSAGRNEKLFF
TRBV28,TRBJ1-5,.,once,TGTGCCAGTAAGAACGGGCCAGTATATCAGCCCCAGCATTTT,CASKNGPVYQPQHF
TRBV14,TRBJ1-2,TRBD1,.,TGTGCCAGCAGCCAAGAAATAGGACAGGCCGTTTACACCTTC,CASSQEIGQAVYTF
TRBV5-1,TRBJ1-3,.,.,TGCGCCAGCAGCTTGGGGGTTGGAAGCTCTGGAAACACCATATATTTT,CASSLGVGSSGNTIYF
TRBV5-8,TRBJ2-1,TRBD2,once,TGTGCCAGCAGCTTGGGCGGGAGGAGTTACAATGAGCAGTTCTTC,CASSLGGRSYNEQFF
TRBV19,TRBJ2-7,.,.,TGTGCCAGTAGTATTTGGCAGGGAGGTTCCTACGAGCAGTACTTC,CASSIWQGGSYEQYF
TRBV5-1,TRBJ2-7,TRBD1,.,TGCGCCAGCAGCTCACCGGGACAGGGGGCCTCCGAGCAGTACTTC,CASSSPGQGASEQYF
TRBV28,TRBJ1-2,TRBD1,.,TGTGCCAGCAGCGTTTCGAGGACAGGGTTTTATGGCTACACCTTC,CASSVSRTGFYGYTF
TRBV29-1,TRBJ2-5,.,.,TGCAGCGGCAGTGGGACTCCCCCTTTTCAGACCCAGTACTTC,CSGSGTPPFQTQYF
TRBV9,TRBJ2-7,TRBD2,.,TGTGCCAGCAGCAAAAGCGGGAGGGCCCAATCCGGATCCTACGAGCAGTACTTC,CASSKSGRAQSGSYEQYF
TRBV11-2,TRBJ2-1,.,.,TGTGCCAGCAGCCTTTGGGATGGGCAGTTCTTC,CASSLWDGQFF
TRBV29-1,TRBJ2-7,TRBD1,.,TGCAGCGTTCAAGGACAGGGGTTGGGGTCCTACGAGCAGTACTTC,CSVQGQGLGSYEQYF
TRBV6-6,TRBJ2-7,.,.,TGTGCCAGCAGTTACTCGAACGAACGTTACGAGCAGTACTTC,CASSYSNERYEQYF
TRBV25-1,TRBJ2-6,.,.,TGTGCCAGCAGTCAGATGACAGCCTCCTTCTCTGGGGCCAACGTCCTGACTTTC,CASSQMTASFSGANVLTF
TRBV19,TRBJ1-5,.,.,TGTGCCAGTACCCCTGGCCAGTTTAGCAATCAGCCCCAGCATTTT,CASTPGQFSNQPQHF
TRBV28,TRBJ2-5,TRBD2,.,TGTGCCAGCAGTTCTAGCTCCGGACTAGAAGAGACCCAGTACTTC,CASSSSSGLEETQYF
TRBV2,TRBJ2-1,.,.,TGTGCCAGCACTGACTCCTACAATGAGCAGTTCTTC,CASTDSYNEQFF
TRBV5-1,TRBJ2-1,.,.,TGCGCCAGCAGCTTGCTAGGGCCGGGCTCCTACAATGAGCAGTTCTTC,CASSLLGPGSYNEQFF
TRBV10-2,TRBJ2-5,TRBD2,.,TGCGCCAGCAGGGGACTAGCGGGGGCAAAACAAGAGACCCAGTACTTC,CASRGLAGAKQETQYF
TRBV5-4,TRBJ2-7,.,.,TGTGCCAGCAGCCCGAAGTTTAGGGGGAGAAGTTACGAGCAGTACTTC,CASSPKFRGRSYEQYF